This T cell receptor beta chain was sequenced during a study of cytomegalovirus exposure and HLA in healthy donors. Background on the study: Within the Caucasian-associated ancestry cluster were around 80% of the approximately 400 genotyped donors. Study-level points and caveats: Later analysis suggested most CMV-associated TCR beta chains were HLA-restricted. TRBV6-2, TRBV6-3 and some other V segments were unresolvable in 87-base-pair reads.

Concerning this clone: Its specificity is not known.

The PCR ran on 60 Vbeta and 13 Jbeta primers. Repertoires were generated with immunoSEQ multiplex PCR, while TCRdb's copy carries only in-frame clones and drops some. This table holds some 95,000 clones, under 75% found once. The V end lost 5 bases, the J end lost 0 bases, and 8 bases lay between the germline ends. Germline CDR1 reads MNHEY; CDR2 reads SVGAGI. The length of the CDR3 is 14 residues. The chain uses TRBV6-5 and TRBJ1-3; D is unresolved. The source material was PBMCs. This clonotype was sampled from a female donor in good health and CMV-seronegative. For the CDR3, the DNA is TGTGCCAGCAGTCGCAGGATCTCTGGAAACACCATATATTTT. It yields the protein CASSRRISGNTIYF.